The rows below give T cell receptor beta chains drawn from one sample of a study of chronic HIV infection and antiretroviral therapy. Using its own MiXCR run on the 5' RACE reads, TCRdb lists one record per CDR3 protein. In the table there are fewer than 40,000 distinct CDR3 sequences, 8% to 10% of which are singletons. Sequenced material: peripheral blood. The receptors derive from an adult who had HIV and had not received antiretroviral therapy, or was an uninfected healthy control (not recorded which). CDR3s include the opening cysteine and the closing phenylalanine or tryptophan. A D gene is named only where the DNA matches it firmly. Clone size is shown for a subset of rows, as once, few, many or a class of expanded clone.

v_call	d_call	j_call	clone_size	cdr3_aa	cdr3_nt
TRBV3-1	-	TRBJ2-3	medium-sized	CASSVWGDTQYF	TGTGCCAGCAGCGTCTGGGGAGATACGCAGTATTTT
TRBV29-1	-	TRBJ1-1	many	CSVERGGENTEAFF	TGCAGCGTTGAGAGGGGGGGGGAGAACACTGAAGCTTTCTTT
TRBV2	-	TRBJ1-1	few	CASSESGGLNTEAFF	TGTGCCAGCAGTGAAAGTGGGGGTCTGAACACTGAAGCTTTCTTT
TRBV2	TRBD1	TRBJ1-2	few	CASSVPTGATYGYTF	TGTGCCAGCAGTGTACCGACAGGGGCCACCTATGGCTACACCTTC
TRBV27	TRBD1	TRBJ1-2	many	CASKGQGIYGYTF	TGTGCCAGCAAGGGACAGGGAATCTATGGCTACACCTTC
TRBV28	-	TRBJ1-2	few	CASSPDRNYGYTF	TGTGCCAGCAGTCCCGACAGGAATTATGGCTACACCTTC
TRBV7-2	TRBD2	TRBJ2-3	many	CASSLVAGGGDTQYF	TGTGCCAGCAGCTTAGTTGCGGGGGGAGGAGATACGCAGTATTTT
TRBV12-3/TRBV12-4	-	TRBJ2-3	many	CASSSDRFTDTQYF	TGTGCCAGCAGTTCTGACCGGTTCACAGATACGCAGTATTTT
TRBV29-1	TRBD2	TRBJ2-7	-	CSVVTSGSPYEQYF	TGCAGCGTTGTGACTAGCGGGAGCCCCTACGAGCAGTACTTC
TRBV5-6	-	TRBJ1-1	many	CASSLGRNTEAFF	TGTGCCAGCAGCTTGGGCCGGAACACTGAAGCTTTCTTT
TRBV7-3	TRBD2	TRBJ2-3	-	CASSSTSGGFNTQYF	TGTGCCAGCAGCTCAACTAGCGGGGGGTTTAATACGCAGTATTTT
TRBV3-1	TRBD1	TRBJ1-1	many	CASSQPEGALNEAFF	TGTGCCAGCAGCCAGCCCGAGGGGGCTCTCAATGAAGCTTTCTTT
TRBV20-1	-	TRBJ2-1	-	CSAGVVSNEQFF	TGCAGTGCTGGGGTCGTCAGCAATGAGCAGTTCTTC
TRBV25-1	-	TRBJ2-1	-	CASSEIGVMRNGQFF	TGTGCCAGCAGTGAAATAGGGGTGATGAGGAATGGGCAGTTCTTC
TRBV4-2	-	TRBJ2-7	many	CASSQDPGAYEQYF	TGTGCCAGCAGCCAAGACCCCGGGGCTTACGAGCAGTACTTC
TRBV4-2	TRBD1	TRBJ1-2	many	CASSPRGQGANYGYTF	TGTGCCAGCAGCCCACGCGGACAGGGGGCGAACTATGGCTACACCTTC
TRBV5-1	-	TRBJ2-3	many	CASSLVEASGTDTQYF	TGCGCCAGCAGCTTGGTCGAGGCTAGCGGCACAGATACGCAGTATTTT
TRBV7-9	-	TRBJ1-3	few	CASSSPSGLGNTIYF	TGTGCCAGCAGCTCACCTTCAGGACTTGGAAACACCATATATTTT
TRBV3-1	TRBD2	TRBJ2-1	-	CASSHSTMTSGGYYNEQFF	TGTGCCAGCAGCCATTCCACAATGACTAGCGGGGGATATTACAATGAGCAGTTCTTC